Below are 7 T cell receptor beta chains sequenced from a single sample in a study of PD-1 blockade in classical Hodgkin lymphoma. The time point: cycle 4 day 1 (C4D1), after 6 weeks of nivolumab. Each patient relapsed following autologous stem cell transplantation, and prior brentuximab vedotin exposure differed. TCRdb's table, derived via immunoSEQ multiplex PCR, lists solely in-frame clones and lacks some. The profile shows fewer than 95,000 clones, 83% of them singletons. The material was peripheral blood mononuclear cells (PBMCs), obtained before the fourth cycle of nivolumab. The source is a human donor with classical Hodgkin lymphoma.

The chain carries TRBV7-8 and TRBJ1-1; no clear D gene. Germline CDR1 is SGHVS and CDR2 is FQNEAQ. The V end lost 0 bases, the J end lost 1 base, and 3 bases lay between the germline ends. The CDR3 runs to 13 residues. CDR3 protein: CASSLAENTEAFF. CDR3 nucleotides: TGTGCCAGCAGCTTAGCAGAGAACACTGAAGCTTTCTTT.

The J gene is TRBJ2-6, the V gene TRBV28; TRBD1 or TRBD2 may be the D gene (5 bases each). V dropped 5 bases and J dropped 4 bases, with 15 bases sitting between them. The CDR3 has 16 residues. CDR1 and CDR2 from the germline V gene are MDHEN and SYDVKM. Here the CDR3 DNA reads TGTGCCAGCAGTCCGCCCGGGGCCGGGGGGGCCAACGTCCTGACTTTC. It translates to CASSPPGAGGANVLTF.

The J gene is TRBJ2-3, the V gene TRBV30; 8 bases fit TRBD2. Trimming took 2 bases from V and 2 from J; bases not matched to a gene: 6. Germline-derived CDR1 and CDR2 are GTSNPN and SVGIG (reference sequence). The CDR3 runs 15 residues. The CDR3 coding sequence is TGTGCCTGGAGTTTCGGGGGGGTTTCCACAGATACGCAGTATTTT. Its translation is CAWSFGGVSTDTQYF. Supplemented by reference TRBV30 and TRBJ2-3, the full variable domain reads SQTIHQWPATLVQPVGSPLSLECTVEGTSNPNLYWYRQAAGRGLQLLFYSVGIGQISSEVPQNLSASRPQDRQFILSSKKLLLSDSGFYLCAWSFGGVSTDTQYFGPGTRLTVL.

This clone was seen a single time. The J gene is TRBJ2-7, the V gene TRBV5-6; TRBD1 might be the D (6 bases). This CDR3 comprises 14 residues. Trimming pared 5 bases from V and 3 bases from J, leaving 15 bases between. CDR1 is SGHDT, CDR2 YYEEEE, per germline. In nucleotides, the CDR3 is TGTGCCAGCAGTTCGACAGGTATCAACTACGAGCAGTACTTC. Translated: CASSSTGINYEQYF.

The J gene is TRBJ2-5, the V gene TRBV7-2; D ambiguous. This CDR3 region has 13 residues. The germline V gene has CDR1 SGHTA and CDR2 FQGNSA. The V end lost 1 base, the J end lost 3 bases, and 6 bases lay between the germline ends. The CDR3 loop reads CASSLVQEETQYF. The CDR3 bases are TGTGCCAGCAGCTTAGTCCAGGAAGAGACCCAGTACTTC.

Concerning this clone itself: Other nucleotide sequences from this sample produce the same CDR3. This chain connects TRBV5-1 to TRBJ2-1, with a tentative D call TRBD1 (5 bases). Trimming pared 3 bases from V and 0 bases from J, leaving 7 bases between. CDR1 and CDR2 (germline): SGHRS, YFSETQ. The CDR3 contains 14 residues. CDR3 bases: TGCGCCAGCAGCTCGGACACCTCCTACAATGAGCAGTTCTTC. Translation: CASSSDTSYNEQFF. The whole variable domain, filled in from reference TRBV5-1 and TRBJ2-1, reads KAGVTQTPRYLIKTRGQQVTLSCSPISGHRSVSWYQQTPGQGLQFLFEYFSETQRNKGNFPGRFSGRQFSNSRSEMNVSTLELGDSALYLCASSSDTSYNEQFFGPGTRLTVL.

The gene calls are TRBV19 and TRBJ1-5; 9 nucleotides align to TRBD1. Per germline, CDR1 LNHDA and CDR2 SQIVND (reference sequence). The CDR3 has 16 residues. Germline trimming cut 2 bases from V and 4 bases from J; bases unmatched to any gene: 6. DNA of the CDR3: TGTGCCAGTAGTATATATACAGGGGGCCTAAATCAGCCCCAGCATTTT. Protein product: CASSIYTGGLNQPQHF.